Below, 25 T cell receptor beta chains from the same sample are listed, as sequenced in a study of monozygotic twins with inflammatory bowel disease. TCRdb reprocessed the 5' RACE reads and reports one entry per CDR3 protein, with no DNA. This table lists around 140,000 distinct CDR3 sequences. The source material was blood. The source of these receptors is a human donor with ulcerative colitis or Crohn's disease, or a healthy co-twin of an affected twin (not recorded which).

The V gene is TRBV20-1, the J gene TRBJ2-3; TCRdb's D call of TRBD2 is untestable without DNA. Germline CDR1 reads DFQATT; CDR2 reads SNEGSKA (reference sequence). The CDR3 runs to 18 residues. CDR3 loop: CSARTAAGLAGAGDTQYF.

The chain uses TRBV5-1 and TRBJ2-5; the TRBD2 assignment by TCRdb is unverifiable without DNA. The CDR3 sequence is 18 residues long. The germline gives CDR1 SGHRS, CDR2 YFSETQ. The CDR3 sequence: CASSRRLAGAEYQETQYF.

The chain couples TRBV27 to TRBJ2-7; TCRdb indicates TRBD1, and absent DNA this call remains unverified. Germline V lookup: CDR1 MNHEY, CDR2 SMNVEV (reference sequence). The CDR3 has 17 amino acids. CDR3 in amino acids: CASSQRQGFLPVYEQYF.

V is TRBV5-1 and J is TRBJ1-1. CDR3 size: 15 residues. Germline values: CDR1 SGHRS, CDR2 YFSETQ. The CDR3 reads CASSAPGRPNTEAFF.

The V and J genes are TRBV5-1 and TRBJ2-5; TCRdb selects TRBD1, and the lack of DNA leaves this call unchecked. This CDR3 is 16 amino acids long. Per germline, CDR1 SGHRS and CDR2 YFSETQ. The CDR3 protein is CASSLVPTRRQETQYF.

This CDR3 is CASSFSGSNTEAFF. The chain recombines TRBV7-9 with TRBJ1-1. CDR3 length: 14 residues. Germline-derived CDR1 and CDR2 are SEHNR and FQNEAQ (reference sequence).

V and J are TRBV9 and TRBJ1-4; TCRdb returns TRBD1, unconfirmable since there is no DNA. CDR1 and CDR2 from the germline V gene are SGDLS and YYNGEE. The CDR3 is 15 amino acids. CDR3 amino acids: CASSTDGTPNEKLFF.

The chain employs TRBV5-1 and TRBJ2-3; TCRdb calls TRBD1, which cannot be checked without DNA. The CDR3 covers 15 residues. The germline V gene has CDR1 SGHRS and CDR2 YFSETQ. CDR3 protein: CASSLDPGSGDTQYF.

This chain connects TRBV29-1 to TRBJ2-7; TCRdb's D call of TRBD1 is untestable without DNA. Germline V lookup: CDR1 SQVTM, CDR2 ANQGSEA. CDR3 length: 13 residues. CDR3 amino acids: CSVVAGGIYEQYF.

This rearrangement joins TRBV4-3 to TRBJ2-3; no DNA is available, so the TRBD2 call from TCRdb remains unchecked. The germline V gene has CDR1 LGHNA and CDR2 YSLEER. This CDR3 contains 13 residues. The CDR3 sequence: CASSQVGGDTQYF.

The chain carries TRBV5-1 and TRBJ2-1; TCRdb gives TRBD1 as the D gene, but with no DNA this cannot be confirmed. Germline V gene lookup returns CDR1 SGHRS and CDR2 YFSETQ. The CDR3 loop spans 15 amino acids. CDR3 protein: CASSDRAGGYNEQFF.

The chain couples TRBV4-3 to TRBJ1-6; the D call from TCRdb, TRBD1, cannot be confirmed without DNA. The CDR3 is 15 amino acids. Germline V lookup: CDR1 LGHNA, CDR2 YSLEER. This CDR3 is CASSRVGQYNSPLHF.

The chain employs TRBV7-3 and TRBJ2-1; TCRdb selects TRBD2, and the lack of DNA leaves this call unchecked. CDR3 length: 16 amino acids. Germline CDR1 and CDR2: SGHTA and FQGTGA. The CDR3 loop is CASSFTPSGGYNEQFF. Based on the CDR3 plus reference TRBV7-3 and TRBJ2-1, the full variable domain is GAGVSQTPSNKVTEKGKYVELRCDPISGHTALYWYRQSLGQGPEFLIYFQGTGAADDSGLPNDRFFAVRPEGSVSTLKIQRTERGDSAVYLCASSFTPSGGYNEQFFGPGTRLTVL.

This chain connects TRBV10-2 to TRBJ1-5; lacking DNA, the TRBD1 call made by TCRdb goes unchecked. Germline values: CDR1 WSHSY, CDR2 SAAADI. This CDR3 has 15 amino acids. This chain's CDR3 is CASRARDSANQPQHF.

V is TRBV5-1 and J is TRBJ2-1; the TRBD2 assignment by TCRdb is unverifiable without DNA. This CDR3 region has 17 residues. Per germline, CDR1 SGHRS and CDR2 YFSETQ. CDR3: CASSLASLAGPQDEQFF. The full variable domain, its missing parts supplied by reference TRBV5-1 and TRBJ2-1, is KAGVTQTPRYLIKTRGQQVTLSCSPISGHRSVSWYQQTPGQGLQFLFEYFSETQRNKGNFPGRFSGRQFSNSRSEMNVSTLELGDSALYLCASSLASLAGPQDEQFFGPGTRLTVL.

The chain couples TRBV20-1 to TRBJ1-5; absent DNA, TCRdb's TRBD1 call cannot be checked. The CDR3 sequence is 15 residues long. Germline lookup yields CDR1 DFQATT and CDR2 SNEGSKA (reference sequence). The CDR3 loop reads CSARKVGGAGQPQHF.

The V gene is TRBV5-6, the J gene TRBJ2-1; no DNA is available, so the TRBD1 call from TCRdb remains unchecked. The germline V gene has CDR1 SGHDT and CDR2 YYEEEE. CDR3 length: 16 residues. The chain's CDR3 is CASSLGFAGAPRKQFF.

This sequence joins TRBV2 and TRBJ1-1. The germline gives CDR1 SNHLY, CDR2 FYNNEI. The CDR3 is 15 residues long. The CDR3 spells CASSELDGVSTEAFF.

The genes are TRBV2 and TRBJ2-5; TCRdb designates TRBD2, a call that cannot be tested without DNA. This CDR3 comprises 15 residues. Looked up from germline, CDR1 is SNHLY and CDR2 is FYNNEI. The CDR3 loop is CASSELRLAGETQYF.

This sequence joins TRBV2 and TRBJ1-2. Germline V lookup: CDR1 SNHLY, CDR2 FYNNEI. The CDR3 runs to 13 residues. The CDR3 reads CASSESLGSGYTF.

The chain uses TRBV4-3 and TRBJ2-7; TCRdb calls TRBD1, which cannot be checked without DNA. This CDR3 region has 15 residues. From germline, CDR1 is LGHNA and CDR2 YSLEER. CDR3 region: CASSQVVGGWYEQYF.

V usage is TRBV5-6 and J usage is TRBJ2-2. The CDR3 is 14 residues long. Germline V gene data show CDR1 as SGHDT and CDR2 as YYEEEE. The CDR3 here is CASSWGPNTGELFF.

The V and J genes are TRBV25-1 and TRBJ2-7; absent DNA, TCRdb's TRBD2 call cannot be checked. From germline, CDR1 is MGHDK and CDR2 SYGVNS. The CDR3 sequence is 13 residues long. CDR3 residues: CASGEGSFYEQYF.

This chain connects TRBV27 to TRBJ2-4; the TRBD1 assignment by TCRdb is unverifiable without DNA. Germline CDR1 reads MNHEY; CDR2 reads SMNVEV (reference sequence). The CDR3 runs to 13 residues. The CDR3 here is CASRWGGTDIQYF.

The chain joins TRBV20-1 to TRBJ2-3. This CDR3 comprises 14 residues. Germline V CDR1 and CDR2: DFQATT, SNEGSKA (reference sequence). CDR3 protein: CSAKRKTWADTQYF.